Listed here are 22 T cell receptor beta chains from one sample, sequenced in a study of spatial heterogeneity in lung cancer. MiXCR was run by TCRdb on the 5' RACE reads, yielding one entry per CDR3 protein. The top ten hold around 7% of the sample, which has 20,000 to 25,000 distinct CDR3 sequences, 4.6% seen once. The sample's time point: sample taken at primary tumor resection. The input material, whole RNA from tumor, nontumor lung or frozen PBMC, was sequenced unsorted. The sample here was PBMCs, taken at surgery. These receptors all stem from a male donor with early-stage non-small cell lung cancer.

There are many counts of this clonotype. The chain has TRBV6-5 and TRBJ1-2; D is ambiguous. The CDR3 is 13 amino acids. From germline, CDR1 is MNHEY and CDR2 SVGAGI. V was cut by 0 bases and J by 5 bases, with 7 bases left in between. The CDR3 sequence is CASSYSGLYGYTF. Here the CDR3 DNA reads TGTGCCAGCAGTTACTCAGGGTTATATGGCTACACCTTC.

This clonotype was recorded a few times. The rearrangement uses TRBV6-5 and TRBJ2-4, with TRBD1 matching over 11 bases. The germline V gene has CDR1 MNHEY and CDR2 SVGAGI. The CDR3 spans 18 residues. The junction had 11 bases not matched to a gene; V was cut back by 5 bases and J by 2 bases. CDR3 sequence (DNA): TGTGCCAGCAGTCCTGGACAGGGGGCTTTCGTTTCCAAAAACATTCAGTACTTC. It is translated as CASSPGQGAFVSKNIQYF.

This clonotype appeared many times. The CDR3 sequence is CASSQGEGVSTDTQYF. Here the CDR3 DNA reads TGCGCCAGCAGCCAAGGTGAGGGAGTGAGCACAGATACGCAGTATTTT. The rearrangement joins TRBV4-1 to TRBJ2-3, with D possibly matching TRBD2 (5 bases). CDR1 and CDR2 from the germline V gene are MGHRA and YSYEKL. V lost 1 base to trimming and J lost 0 bases, with 11 bases between them. This CDR3 has 16 residues.

This clonotype was seen many times. The germline gene is not matched at one end of the junction; a read error may be the cause. The chain has TRBV20-1 and TRBJ2-5; 8 bases fit TRBD2. The CDR3 contains 15 residues. Germline lookup yields CDR1 DFQATT and CDR2 SNEGSKA (reference sequence). CDR3 DNA: TGCAGTGCTGGAGAGCGGGGGAGACTTCAAGAGACCCAGTACTTC. Protein product: CSAGERGRLQETQYF.

This clonotype was observed many times. This chain uses TRBV6-5 with TRBJ2-7; D unresolved. V was shortened by 4 bases and J by 3 bases, with 10 bases between the two germline ends. The CDR3 loop spans 13 amino acids. Germline CDR1 is MNHEY and CDR2 is SVGAGI. Here the CDR3 reads CASSSDGHYEQYF. CDR3 nucleotide sequence: TGTGCCAGCAGTTCAGACGGGCACTACGAGCAGTACTTC.

This clonotype was observed at least ten times. CDR3 nucleotides: TGTGCCAGCAGCCAAGATCCGACTACTTACGAGCAGTACTTC. This translates into CASSQDPTTYEQYF. This chain joins TRBV4-2 and TRBJ2-7, with D maybe TRBD2 (5 bases). Germline V gives CDR1 LGHNA, CDR2 YNFKEQ. Trimming left V 0 bases short and J 4 bases short, with 10 bases between. This CDR3 has 14 amino acids.

By sample fraction, this clonotype is medium-sized. V is TRBV10-3 and J is TRBJ2-7; 9 bases agree with TRBD1. Unmatched junction bases numbered 7, after V lost 2 bases and J lost 2 bases. The CDR3 has 16 amino acids. Germline CDR1 is ENHRY and CDR2 is SYGVKD. CDR3 region: CAISEPGTGKPYEQYF. The CDR3 bases are TGTGCCATCAGTGAGCCGGGGACAGGGAAGCCCTACGAGCAGTACTTC.

The J gene is TRBJ2-4, the V gene TRBV27; D possibly corresponds to TRBD1 (5 bases). CDR1 and CDR2 (germline): MNHEY, SMNVEV (reference sequence). CDR3 length: 15 amino acids. Trimming removed 5 bases at V and 2 bases at J, with 13 bases between. The CDR3 nucleotides read TGTGCCAGCAGTCCCGCAGGGCCCTCCAAAAACATTCAGTACTTC. It yields the protein CASSPAGPSKNIQYF.

This clonotype appeared many times. The rearrangement links TRBV30 to TRBJ1-1; 8 bases agree with TRBD1. Germline CDR1 is GTSNPN and CDR2 is SVGIG (reference sequence). J gave up 4 bases and V 7 bases, and 8 bases lay outside the gene matches. CDR3 length: 13 residues. In DNA, the CDR3 is TGTGCCTCCCAGGCAGGGGGCATCACTGAAGCTTTCTTT. Amino acids: CASQAGGITEAFF.

There are a few counts of this clonotype. The chain uses TRBV19 and TRBJ2-1; D is perhaps TRBD2 (6 bases). CDR1 and CDR2 from the germline V gene are LNHDA and SQIVND (reference sequence). V gave up 5 bases and J gave up 4 bases, with 21 bases separating them. The CDR3 is 17 amino acids. In DNA form, the CDR3 reads TGTGCCAGTAGTTTTTCGAGTCCTGGACTACCATACAATGAGCAGTTCTTC. Translated: CASSFSSPGLPYNEQFF.

For this clonotype: No conserved phenylalanine or tryptophan ends this CDR3, so it is likely a read error. The V call is TRBV6-5, the J call TRBJ2-1, with D possibly matching TRBD2 (5 bases). The CDR3 sequence is 16 residues long. With 8 bases removed from V and 2 bases from J, the gap between germline ends came to 19 bases. Germline values: CDR1 MNHEY, CDR2 SVGAGI. The CDR3 region is CASLRENGNPYNEQFS. Here the CDR3 DNA reads TGTGCCAGCCTTCGAGAGAACGGGAACCCCTACAATGAGCAGTTCTCC.

This clonotype was picked up many times. The rearrangement links TRBV4-2 to TRBJ2-7; tentatively, D is TRBD1 (6 bases). This CDR3 is built from 16 residues. Trimming cost V 4 bases and J 0 bases, with 16 bases left between them. CDR1 is LGHNA and CDR2 is YNFKEQ in the germline V gene. The CDR3 region is CASSRETGSLSYEQYF. The CDR3 DNA reads as TGTGCCAGCAGCCGAGAAACAGGGTCCCTCTCCTACGAGCAGTACTTC.

At least ten counts were recorded for this clonotype. The gene calls are TRBV6-1 and TRBJ2-3, with D unclear. This CDR3 is built from 12 residues. Trimming stripped 2 bases from V and 4 bases from J, with 4 bases between. In germline, CDR1 is MNHNS, CDR2 SASEGT. The CDR3 spells CASSENADTQYF. The CDR3, as DNA: TGTGCCAGCAGTGAAAACGCAGATACGCAGTATTTT.

This clonotype appeared many times. The J gene is TRBJ1-5, the V gene TRBV19, with 9 bases aligning to TRBD1. Germline CDR1 is LNHDA and CDR2 is SQIVND (reference sequence). V shed 3 bases and J 4 bases; nucleotides not matched to a gene: 4. The CDR3 loop spans 15 amino acids. CDR3 protein: CASSIRTGANQPQHF. DNA of the CDR3: TGTGCCAGTAGTATCCGGACAGGGGCTAATCAGCCCCAGCATTTT.

This clonotype was seen repeatedly, ten times or more. The chain combines TRBV20-1 with TRBJ2-3; TRBD1 agrees at 9 bases. The junction had 2 bases not matched to a gene; V was cut back by 3 bases and J by 1 base. The CDR3 runs 14 residues. From germline, CDR1 is DFQATT and CDR2 SNEGSKA (reference sequence). DNA for the CDR3: TGCAGTGCTAGCGACAGGGGGGGCACAGATACGCAGTATTTT. Protein product: CSASDRGGTDTQYF.

This clonotype was seen ten or more times. J is TRBJ1-1 and V is TRBV10-3; D perhaps matches TRBD1 (6 bases). The germline V and J ends were trimmed by 2 bases and 1 base, with 11 bases remaining between them. The CDR3 totals 15 residues. From germline, CDR1 is ENHRY and CDR2 SYGVKD. CDR3 sequence: CAISEAKTGNTEAFF. The CDR3 nucleotides read TGTGCCATCAGTGAGGCGAAGACAGGGAACACTGAAGCTTTCTTT.

This clonotype occurred many times. This sequence joins TRBV7-9 and TRBJ2-7, with D uncertain. V lost 4 bases and J lost 9, with 19 bases in between. Per germline, CDR1 SEHNR and CDR2 FQNEAQ (reference sequence). The CDR3 consists of 14 residues. The CDR3 region has the DNA TGTGCCAGCAGCTCAGGCACCTCCGGGCTAGGGCAGTACTTC. This codes for CASSSGTSGLGQYF. Based on the CDR3 plus reference TRBV7-9 and TRBJ2-7, the full variable domain is DTGVSQNPRHKITKRGQNVTFRCDPISEHNRLYWYRQTLGQGPEFLTYFQNEAQLEKSRLLSDRFSAERPKGSFSTLEIQRTEQGDSAMYLCASSSGTSGLGQYFGPGTRLTVT.

This clonotype counts as medium-sized. This chain connects TRBV12-3 or TRBV12-4 to TRBJ1-5; TRBD1 matches 7 bases. V gave up 6 bases and J gave up 4 bases; unmatched junction bases: 9. The CDR3 runs to 15 residues. CDR3 in amino acids: CASRPPGTENQPQHF. As DNA, the CDR3 is TGTGCCAGCAGACCACCCGGGACAGAGAATCAGCCCCAGCATTTT.

This clonotype showed up many times. The rearrangement joins TRBV30 to TRBJ1-3, with TRBD1 as a possible D gene (5 bases). Between the trimmed V and J ends, which lost 1 base and 4 bases, there was a span of 8 bases. Germline values: CDR1 GTSNPN, CDR2 SVGIG (reference sequence). The CDR3 runs to 13 residues. CDR3 sequence (DNA): TGTGCCTGGAGTGAGACAGCGGGAAACACCATATATTTT. Amino acid sequence: CAWSETAGNTIYF.

At least ten counts were recorded for this clonotype. The chain couples TRBV29-1 to TRBJ1-2; 9 bases are a match to TRBD1. This CDR3 spans 12 amino acids. Looked up from germline, CDR1 is SQVTM and CDR2 is ANQGSEA. V was pared by 6 bases and J by 8 bases, with 7 bases of the junction left unmatched. The CDR3 nucleotides read TGCAGCGTCTCCGGGACAGGGAAAGGCTACACCTTC. It yields the protein CSVSGTGKGYTF. The full variable domain, with the rest looked up from reference TRBV29-1 and TRBJ1-2, is SAVISQKPSRDICQRGTSLTIQCQVDSQVTMMFWYRQQPGQSLTLIATANQGSEATYESGFVIDKFPISRPNLTFSTLTVSNMSPEDSSIYLCSVSGTGKGYTFGSGTRLTVV.

By proportion, this clonotype is medium-sized (0.01 to 0.1%). The chain joins TRBV4-3 to TRBJ2-1; 11 bases map to TRBD2. The V gene end was trimmed by 2 bases and the J gene end by 4 bases; junction bases not matched to a gene: 1. The CDR3 consists of 15 residues. CDR1 is LGHNA and CDR2 is YSLEER in the germline V gene. CDR3 DNA: TGCGCCAGCAGCCAAATAGCGGGAGGGTACAATGAGCAGTTCTTC. Amino acids: CASSQIAGGYNEQFF.

The table lists this clonotype with many counts. Compared with germline, one end of the junction differs, possibly owing to a read error. The V gene is TRBV28, the J gene TRBJ2-7; 8 positions agree with TRBD2. The CDR3 loop spans 14 amino acids. CDR1 and CDR2 from the germline V gene are MDHEN and SYDVKM. CDR3 bases: TGTGCCAGCAGAATCGGGGGGGGCTCCCACGAGCAGTACTTC. It translates to CASRIGGGSHEQYF.